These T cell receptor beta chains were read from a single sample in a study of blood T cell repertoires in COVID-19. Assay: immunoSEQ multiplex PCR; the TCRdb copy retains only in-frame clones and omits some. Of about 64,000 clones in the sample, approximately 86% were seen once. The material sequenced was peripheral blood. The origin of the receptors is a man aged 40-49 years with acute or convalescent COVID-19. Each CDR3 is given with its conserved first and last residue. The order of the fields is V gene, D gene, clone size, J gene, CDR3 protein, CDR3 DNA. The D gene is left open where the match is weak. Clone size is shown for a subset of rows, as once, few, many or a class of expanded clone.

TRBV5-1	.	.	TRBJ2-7	CASSLGDKTYEQYF	TGCGCCAGCAGCTTGGGGGACAAAACATACGAGCAGTACTTC
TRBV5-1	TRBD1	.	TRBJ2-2	CASSLDRGSTGELFF	TGCGCCAGCAGCTTGGACAGGGGTTCGACCGGGGAGCTGTTTTTT
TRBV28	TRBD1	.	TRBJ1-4	CASSPHGTGREKLFF	TGTGCCAGCAGCCCTCACGGGACAGGGCGTGAAAAACTGTTTTTT
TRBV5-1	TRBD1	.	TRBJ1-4	CASSRGTGDDEKLFF	TGCGCCAGCAGCCGGGGTACAGGGGACGATGAAAAACTGTTTTTT
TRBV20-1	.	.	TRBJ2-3	CSASLGGASTDTQYF	TGCAGTGCTAGTTTGGGGGGGGCTAGCACAGATACGCAGTATTTT
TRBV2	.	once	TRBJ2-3	CASTMPPSGGTDTQYF	TGTGCCAGCACCATGCCACCATCAGGGGGCACAGATACGCAGTATTTT
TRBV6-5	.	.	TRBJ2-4	CASSFQGPENIQYF	TGTGCCAGCAGTTTCCAGGGTCCCGAAAACATTCAGTACTTC
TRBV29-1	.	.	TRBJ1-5	CSAGQHGQPQHF	TGCAGCGCAGGACAGCACGGCCAGCCCCAGCATTTT
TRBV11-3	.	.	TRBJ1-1	CASSPPGVIAFF	TGTGCCAGCAGCCCCCCGGGGGTAATAGCTTTCTTT
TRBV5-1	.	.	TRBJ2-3	CASSSVTDTQYF	TGCGCCAGCAGCTCCGTCACAGATACGCAGTATTTT
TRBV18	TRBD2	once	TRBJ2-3	CASSPGRETGTDTQYF	TGTGCCAGCTCACCTGGGAGGGAGACGGGCACAGATACGCAGTATTTT
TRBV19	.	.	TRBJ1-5	CASSRRTDPNQPQHF	TGTGCCAGTAGTCGTCGGACAGATCCCAATCAGCCCCAGCATTTT
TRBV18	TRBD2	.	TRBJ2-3	CASSLTSGHTDTQYF	TGTGCCAGCTCACTGACTAGCGGACACACAGATACGCAGTATTTT
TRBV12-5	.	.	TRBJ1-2	CASGSHPPGGDRSNYGYTF	TGTGCTAGTGGTTCCCACCCCCCGGGGGGGGACCGCTCTAACTATGGCTACACCTTC
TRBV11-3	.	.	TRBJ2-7	CASSLNRGGTYEQYF	TGTGCCAGCAGCTTAAATAGGGGGGGAACCTACGAGCAGTACTTC
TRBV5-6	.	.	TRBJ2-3	CASSLLGGEGTDTQYF	TGTGCCAGCAGCCTGCTAGGGGGGGAGGGCACAGATACGCAGTATTTT
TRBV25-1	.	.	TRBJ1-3	CASSADSRSGNTIYF	TGTGCCAGCAGTGCCGACAGTCGCTCTGGAAACACCATATATTTT
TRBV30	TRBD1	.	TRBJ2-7	CAWSEYPGGEQYF	TGTGCCTGGAGTGAATACCCAGGGGGCGAGCAGTACTTC
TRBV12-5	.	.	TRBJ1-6	CASGSKSDSPLHF	TGTGCTAGTGGTTCGAAGTCAGATTCACCCCTCCACTTT
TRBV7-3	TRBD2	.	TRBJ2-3	CASSLQSGGPSTDTQYF	TGTGCCAGCAGCTTACAGAGCGGGGGTCCAAGCACAGATACGCAGTATTTT
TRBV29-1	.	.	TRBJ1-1	CSVEVIHGGTWGTEAFF	TGCAGCGTTGAAGTTATCCACGGGGGGACATGGGGCACTGAAGCTTTCTTT
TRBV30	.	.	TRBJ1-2	CAWSVDTANYGYTF	TGTGCCTGGAGTGTGGACACAGCTAACTATGGCTACACCTTC